This T cell receptor beta chain was profiled in a study of T cell repertoires in cytomegalovirus infection (dated by TCRdb to 2018 to 2020). Some background on the complete study: Peptide stimulations targeted recently identified HLA-C-restricted CMV epitopes, whose presentation resists viral immunomodulation, together with well-studied HLA-B-restricted epitopes. Donor HLA type was relevant to the analysis, as public TCR beta signatures indicated carriage of CMV infection together with the matching HLA type. What the work shows at the level of the full study, not this receptor alone: Cumulative frequency of public TCR beta family members discriminated carriers of CMV infection plus the relevant HLA type in this cohort and an independent roughly 330-donor cohort. The ex vivo response was dominated by HLA-C-restricted CMV-specific TCR beta clonotypes, which also provided the single most frequent clonotype in two of eight donors.

Sequencer: Illumina HiSeq 1500. Using fastp at Q25 and MiXCR, TCRdb reprocessed the public reads and kept productive beta chains. Identical CDR3 proteins give one entry, which carries the most common genes and DNA. This sample lists 450,000 to 600,000 distinct CDR3 sequences; around 35% were detected once. The ten top clones hold roughly 16% of the sample. As concerns this clonotype: Its antigen remains undetermined. Within one base of it there is no much larger clone, and no base qualities were kept.

Clipping removes 3 bases from V and 7 bases from J, with 7 as the unmatched junction base count. CDR1 SGHTA and CDR2 FQGNSA were looked up in the germline V gene. The cysteine opens and the phenylalanine closes a CDR3 of 15 amino acids. Only the CDR3 portion is preserved as DNA: 45 bases, with reading frame beginning at the first base. The sample's treatment or condition label is to be understood as: in vitro stimulation with specific CMV peptide epitopes to enrich CMV-specific T cells. This clonotype was obtained from a human donor in good health (CMV status not recorded). Some clones in this sample may be carry-over from other donors' samples. This specimen was cultured PBMCs, taken from culture after CMV antigen stimulation. The sequence links TRBV7-2 to TRBJ2-1; 9 bases in the junction line up with TRBD2. The DNA sequence is given as TGTGCCAGCAGCTTTAGCGGGAGTTCGGGGAATGAGCAGTTCTTC. It codes for CASSFSGSSGNEQFF.